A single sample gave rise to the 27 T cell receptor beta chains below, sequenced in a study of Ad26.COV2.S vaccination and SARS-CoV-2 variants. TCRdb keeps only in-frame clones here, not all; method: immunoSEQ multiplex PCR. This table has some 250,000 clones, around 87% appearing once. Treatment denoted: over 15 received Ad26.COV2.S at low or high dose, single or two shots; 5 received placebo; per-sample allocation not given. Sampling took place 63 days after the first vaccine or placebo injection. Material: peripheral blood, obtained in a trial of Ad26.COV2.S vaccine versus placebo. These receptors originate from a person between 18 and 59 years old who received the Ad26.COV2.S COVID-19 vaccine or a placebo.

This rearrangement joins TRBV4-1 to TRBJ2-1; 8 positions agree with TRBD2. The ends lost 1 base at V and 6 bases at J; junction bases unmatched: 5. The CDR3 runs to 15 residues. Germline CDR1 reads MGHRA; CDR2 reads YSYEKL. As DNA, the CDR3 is TGCGCCAGCAGCCAAGCCGGGACTAGGGGCAATGAGCAGTTCTTC. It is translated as CASSQAGTRGNEQFF.

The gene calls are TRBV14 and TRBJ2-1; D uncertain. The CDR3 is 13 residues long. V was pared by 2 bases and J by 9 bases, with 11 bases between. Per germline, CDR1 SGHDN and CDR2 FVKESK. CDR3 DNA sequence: TGTGCCAGCAGCCAAAACCCGGTCGGTGAGCAGTTCTTC. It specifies CASSQNPVGEQFF.

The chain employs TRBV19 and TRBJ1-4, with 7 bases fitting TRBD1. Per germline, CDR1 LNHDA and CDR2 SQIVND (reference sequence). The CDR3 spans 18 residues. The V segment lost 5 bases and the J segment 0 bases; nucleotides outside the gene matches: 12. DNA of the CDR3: TGTGCCAGTAGTCTTCAAGGCCCGCAGGGGGCAACTAATGAAAAACTGTTTTTT. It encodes CASSLQGPQGATNEKLFF. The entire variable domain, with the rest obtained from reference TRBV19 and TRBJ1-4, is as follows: DGGITQSPKYLFRKEGQNVTLSCEQNLNHDAMYWYRQDPGQGLRLIYYSQIVNDFQKGDIAEGYSVSREKKESFPLTVTSAQKNPTAFYLCASSLQGPQGATNEKLFFGSGTQLSVL.

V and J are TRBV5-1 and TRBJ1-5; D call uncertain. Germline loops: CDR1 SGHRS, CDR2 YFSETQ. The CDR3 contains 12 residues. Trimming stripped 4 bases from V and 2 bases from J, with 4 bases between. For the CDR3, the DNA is TGCGCCAGCAGCCCTCGCAATCAGCCCCAGCATTTT. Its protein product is CASSPRNQPQHF.

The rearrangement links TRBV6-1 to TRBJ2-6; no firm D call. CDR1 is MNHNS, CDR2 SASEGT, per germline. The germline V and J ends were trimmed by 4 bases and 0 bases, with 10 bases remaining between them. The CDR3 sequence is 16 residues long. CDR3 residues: CASSGPPASGANVLTF. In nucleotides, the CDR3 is TGTGCCAGCAGTGGGCCCCCAGCCTCTGGGGCCAACGTCCTGACTTTC.

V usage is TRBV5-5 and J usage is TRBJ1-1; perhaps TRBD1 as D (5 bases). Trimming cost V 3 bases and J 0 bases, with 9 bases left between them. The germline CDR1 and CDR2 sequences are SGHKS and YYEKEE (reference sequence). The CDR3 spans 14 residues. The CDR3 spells CASSSGPMNTEAFF. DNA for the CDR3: TGTGCCAGCAGCTCGGGACCGATGAACACTGAAGCTTTCTTT.

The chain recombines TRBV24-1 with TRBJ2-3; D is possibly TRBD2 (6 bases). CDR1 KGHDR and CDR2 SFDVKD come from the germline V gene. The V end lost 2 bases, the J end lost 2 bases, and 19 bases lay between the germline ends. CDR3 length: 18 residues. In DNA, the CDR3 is TGTGCCACCAGTGATTCCTGGGGACTTACCCTCAACACAGATACGCAGTATTTT. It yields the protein CATSDSWGLTLNTDTQYF.

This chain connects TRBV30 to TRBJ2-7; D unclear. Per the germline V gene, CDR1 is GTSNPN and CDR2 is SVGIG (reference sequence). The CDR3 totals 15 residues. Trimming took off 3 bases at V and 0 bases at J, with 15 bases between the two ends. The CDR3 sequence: CAWSLRRKSSYEQYF. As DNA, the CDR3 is TGTGCCTGGAGCCTCAGACGGAAGAGCTCCTACGAGCAGTACTTC.

The DNA for the CDR3 is TGTGCCAGCAGCTTATCAGGCGGCGACTATGGCTACACCTTC. It translates to CASSLSGGDYGYTF. The V gene is TRBV7-8, the J gene TRBJ1-2; D gene unclear. Trimming shortened V by 2 bases and J by 3 bases, and 10 bases separated the two germline ends. This CDR3 region has 14 residues. Germline V gene sequence: CDR1 SGHVS, CDR2 FQNEAQ.

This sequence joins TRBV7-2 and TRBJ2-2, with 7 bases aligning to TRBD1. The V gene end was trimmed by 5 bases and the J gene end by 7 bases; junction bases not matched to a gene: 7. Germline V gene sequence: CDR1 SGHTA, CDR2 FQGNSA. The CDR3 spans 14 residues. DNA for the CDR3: TGTGCCAGCAGCCGCAGGGGGTCAGGCGGGGAGCTGTTTTTT. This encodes CASSRRGSGGELFF. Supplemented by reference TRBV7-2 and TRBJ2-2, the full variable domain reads GAGVSQSPSNKVTEKGKDVELRCDPISGHTALYWYRQSLGQGLEFLIYFQGNSAPDKSGLPSDRFSAERTGGSVSTLTIQRTQQEDSAVYLCASSRRGSGGELFFGEGSRLTVL.

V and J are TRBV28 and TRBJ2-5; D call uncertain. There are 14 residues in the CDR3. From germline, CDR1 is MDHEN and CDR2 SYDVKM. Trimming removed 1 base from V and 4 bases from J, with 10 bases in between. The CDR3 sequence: CASSLYSLGETQYF. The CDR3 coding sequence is TGTGCCAGCAGTTTATATAGTCTAGGAGAGACCCAGTACTTC.

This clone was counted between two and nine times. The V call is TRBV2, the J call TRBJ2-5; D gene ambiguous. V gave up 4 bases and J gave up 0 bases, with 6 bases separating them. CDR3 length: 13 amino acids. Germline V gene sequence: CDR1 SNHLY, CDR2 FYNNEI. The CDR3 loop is CASSVEDQETQYF. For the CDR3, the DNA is TGTGCCAGCAGTGTAGAGGACCAAGAGACCCAGTACTTC. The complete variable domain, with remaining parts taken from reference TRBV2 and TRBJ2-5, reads EPEVTQTPSHQVTQMGQEVILRCVPISNHLYFYWYRQILGQKVEFLVSFYNNEISEKSEIFDDQFSVERPDGSNFTLKIRSTKLEDSAMYFCASSVEDQETQYFGPGTRLLVL.

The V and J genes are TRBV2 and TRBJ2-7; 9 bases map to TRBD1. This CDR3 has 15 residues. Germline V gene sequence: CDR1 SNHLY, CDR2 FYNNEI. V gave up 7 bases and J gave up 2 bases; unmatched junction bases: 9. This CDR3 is CASTPGTGTTYEQYF. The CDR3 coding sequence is TGTGCCAGCACCCCTGGGACAGGGACTACCTACGAGCAGTACTTC.

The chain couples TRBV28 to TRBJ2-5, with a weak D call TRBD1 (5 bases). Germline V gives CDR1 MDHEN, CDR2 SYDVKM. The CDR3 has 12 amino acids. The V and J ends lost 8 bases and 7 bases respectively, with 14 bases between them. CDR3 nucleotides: TGTGCCAGCGTAGAGTTTCAGGGGACCCAGTACTTC. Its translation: CASVEFQGTQYF.

The CDR3 region is CASGGTGSTDTQYF. The CDR3 DNA reads as TGTGCCAGCGGCGGGACGGGAAGCACAGATACGCAGTATTTT. The J gene is TRBJ2-3, the V gene TRBV6-1, with D perhaps TRBD2 (6 bases). Germline V gene data show CDR1 as MNHNS and CDR2 as SASEGT. This CDR3 is 14 amino acids long. Trimming pared 8 bases from V and 0 bases from J, leaving 12 bases between.

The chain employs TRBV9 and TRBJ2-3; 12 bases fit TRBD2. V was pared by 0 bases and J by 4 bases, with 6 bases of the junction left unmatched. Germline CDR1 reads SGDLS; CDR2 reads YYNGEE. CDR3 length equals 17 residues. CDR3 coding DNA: TGTGCCAGCAGCGTAGACCCTAGCGGGGGGGTGTCAGATACGCAGTATTTT. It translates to CASSVDPSGGVSDTQYF. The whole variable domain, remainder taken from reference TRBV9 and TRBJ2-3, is DSGVTQTPKHLITATGQRVTLRCSPRSGDLSVYWYQQSLDQGLQFLIQYYNGEERAKGNILERFSAQQFPDLHSELNLSSLELGDSALYFCASSVDPSGGVSDTQYFGPGTRLTVL.

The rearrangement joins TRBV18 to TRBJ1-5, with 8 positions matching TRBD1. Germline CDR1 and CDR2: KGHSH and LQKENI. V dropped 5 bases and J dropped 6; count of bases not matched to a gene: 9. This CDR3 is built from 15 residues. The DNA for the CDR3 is TGTGCCAGCTCATTCGGACAGGGAATGGGTCAGCCCCAGCATTTT. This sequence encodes CASSFGQGMGQPQHF.

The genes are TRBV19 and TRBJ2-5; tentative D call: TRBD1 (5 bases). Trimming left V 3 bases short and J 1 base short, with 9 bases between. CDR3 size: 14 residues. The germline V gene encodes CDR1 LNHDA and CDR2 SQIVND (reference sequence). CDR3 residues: CASSIQGVQETQYF. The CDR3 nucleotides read TGTGCCAGTAGTATCCAAGGGGTCCAAGAGACCCAGTACTTC.

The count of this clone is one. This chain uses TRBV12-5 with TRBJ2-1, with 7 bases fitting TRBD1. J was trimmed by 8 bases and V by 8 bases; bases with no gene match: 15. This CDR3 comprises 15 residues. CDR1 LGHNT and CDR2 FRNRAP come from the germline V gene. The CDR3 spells CASSSGQAKWDEQFF. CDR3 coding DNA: TGTGCTAGTTCCTCAGGACAGGCCAAGTGGGATGAGCAGTTCTTC.

DNA for the CDR3: TGTGCCAGCAGCTTAGGGTTTTCACCCCTCCACTTT. It encodes CASSLGFSPLHF. The V gene is TRBV7-9, the J gene TRBJ1-6; D gene uncertain. Germline values: CDR1 SEHNR, CDR2 FQNEAQ (reference sequence). Trimming left V 1 base short and J 9 bases short, with 4 bases between. CDR3 length equals 12 residues.

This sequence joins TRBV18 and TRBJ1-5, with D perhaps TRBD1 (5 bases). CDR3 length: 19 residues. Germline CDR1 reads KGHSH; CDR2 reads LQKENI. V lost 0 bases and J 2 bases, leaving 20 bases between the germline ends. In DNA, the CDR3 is TGTGCCAGCTCACCACCGTCGGCAGGGCCTGGGGTGGGCAATCAGCCCCAGCATTTT. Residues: CASSPPSAGPGVGNQPQHF.

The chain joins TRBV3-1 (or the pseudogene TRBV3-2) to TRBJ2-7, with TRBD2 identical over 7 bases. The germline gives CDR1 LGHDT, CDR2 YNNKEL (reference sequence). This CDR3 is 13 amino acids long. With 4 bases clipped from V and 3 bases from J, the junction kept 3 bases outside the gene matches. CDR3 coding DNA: TGTGCCAGCAGCCGCGGGAGTTTCTACGAGCAGTACTTC. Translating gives CASSRGSFYEQYF.

CDR3 in amino acids: CASIFALAGGRGTDTQYF. As DNA, the CDR3 is TGTGCCAGCATCTTCGCGTTAGCGGGAGGGCGGGGCACAGATACGCAGTATTTT. The chain recombines TRBV2 with TRBJ2-3; TRBD2 agrees at 11 bases. The CDR3 extends over 18 amino acids. After removal of 7 bases from V and 1 base from J, the junction contained 13 bases not matched to a gene. From germline, CDR1 is SNHLY and CDR2 FYNNEI.

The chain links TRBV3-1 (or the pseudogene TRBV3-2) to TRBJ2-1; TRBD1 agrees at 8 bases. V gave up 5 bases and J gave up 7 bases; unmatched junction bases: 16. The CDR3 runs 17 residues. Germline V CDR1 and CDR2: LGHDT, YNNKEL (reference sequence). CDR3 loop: CASSSLSPGGVLNEQFF. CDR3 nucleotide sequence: TGTGCCAGCAGCTCTCTCAGTCCAGGGGGCGTTTTAAATGAGCAGTTCTTC.

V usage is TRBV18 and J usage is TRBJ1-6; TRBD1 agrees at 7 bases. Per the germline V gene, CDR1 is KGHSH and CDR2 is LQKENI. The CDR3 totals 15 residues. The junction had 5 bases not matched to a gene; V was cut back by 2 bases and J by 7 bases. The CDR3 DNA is TGTGCCAGCTCACCAGGCACAGGGGAAAATTCACCCCTCCACTTT. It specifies CASSPGTGENSPLHF.

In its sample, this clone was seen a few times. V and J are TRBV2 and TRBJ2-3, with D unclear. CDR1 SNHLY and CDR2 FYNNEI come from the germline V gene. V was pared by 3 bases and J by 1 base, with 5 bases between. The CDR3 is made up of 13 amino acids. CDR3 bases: TGTGCCAGCAGTGATCGCGGCACAGATACGCAGTATTTT. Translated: CASSDRGTDTQYF.

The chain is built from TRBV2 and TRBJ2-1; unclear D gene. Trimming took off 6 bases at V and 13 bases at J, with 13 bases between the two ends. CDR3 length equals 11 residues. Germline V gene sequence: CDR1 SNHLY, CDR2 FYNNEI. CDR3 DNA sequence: TGTGCCAGCAGCCCTAGGAGCATCCAGTTCTTC. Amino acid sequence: CASSPRSIQFF.